This T cell receptor beta chain came from a study of cytomegalovirus exposure and HLA in healthy donors. Study-wide findings and caveats: Analyzed later, most CMV-associated TCR beta chains appeared HLA-restricted. The authors assumed roughly uniform sequencing depth across donors for presence/absence analyses. In a later analysis, DRB1 alleles had the most associated TCRs; HLA-C alleles the fewest. Most TCR sequences proved rare, with some public TCRs found in many donors.

This clone was counted only a few times. The antigen is unknown. V dropped 5 bases and J dropped 8; count of bases not matched to a gene: 6. Germline V gene data show CDR1 as MGHDK and CDR2 as SYGVNS. The CDR3 runs 15 residues. The primer mix had 60 Vbeta and 13 Jbeta primers. Generated by immunoSEQ multiplex PCR, the TCRdb table keeps only in-frame clones and is missing some. The table has under 130,000 clones, nearly 15% seen once. The rearrangement links TRBV25-1 to TRBJ2-1; TRBD2 matches 13 bases. Sequencing was carried out using PBMCs. This sequence originates from a female donor in good health and CMV-seronegative. Written as DNA, the CDR3 is TGTGCCAGCAGTCTCGGACTAGCGGGAGCGGATGAGCAGTTCTTC. It specifies CASSLGLAGADEQFF.